The 11 T cell receptor beta chains reported below all come from one sample, sequenced in a study of blood T cell repertoires in COVID-19. Only in-frame clones appear in the TCRdb table, and some are missing; sequencing was by immunoSEQ multiplex PCR. In the table there are some 250,000 clones, 70% to 90% of which are singletons. The sample comprised PBMCs or T cells enriched from blood (not recorded which). The receptors originated from a woman in her forties or fifties who had recovered from COVID-19.

This chain joins TRBV5-1 and TRBJ2-7; 9 nucleotides agree with TRBD2. This CDR3 spans 14 amino acids. Trimming took 4 bases from V and 3 from J; bases not matched to a gene: 5. CDR1 and CDR2 (germline): SGHRS, YFSETQ. CDR3 region: CASSPPSGVYEQYF. CDR3 sequence (DNA): TGCGCCAGCAGCCCCCCTAGCGGGGTCTACGAGCAGTACTTC. Full variable domain (outside the CDR3, taken from reference TRBV5-1 and TRBJ2-7): KAGVTQTPRYLIKTRGQQVTLSCSPISGHRSVSWYQQTPGQGLQFLFEYFSETQRNKGNFPGRFSGRQFSNSRSEMNVSTLELGDSALYLCASSPPSGVYEQYFGPGTRLTVT.

This chain joins TRBV29-1 and TRBJ2-3, with 10 bases lining up with TRBD2. Germline CDR1 SQVTM, CDR2 ANQGSEA. The CDR3 totals 16 residues. V was clipped by 2 bases and J by 2 bases; unmatched bases: 7. The CDR3 region is CSVELLAGDTTDTQYF. The CDR3 coding sequence is TGCAGCGTTGAACTGCTAGCGGGAGATACCACAGATACGCAGTATTTT.

The chain combines TRBV6-5 with TRBJ2-7; 7 nucleotides match TRBD1. With 6 bases clipped from V and 0 bases from J, the junction kept 5 bases outside the gene matches. CDR1 and CDR2 from the germline V gene are MNHEY and SVGAGI. This CDR3 is built from 14 residues. CDR3 amino acids: CASSRDSYSYEQYF. CDR3 DNA sequence: TGTGCCAGCAGCCGGGACAGCTACTCCTACGAGCAGTACTTC.

The J gene is TRBJ2-1, the V gene TRBV5-1; D is ambiguous. CDR1 and CDR2 from the germline V gene are SGHRS and YFSETQ. Trimming took 0 bases from V and 4 from J, leaving 11 bases between them. CDR3 size: 15 residues. The CDR3 region is CASSLEAEPYNEQFF. The CDR3 DNA reads as TGCGCCAGCAGCTTGGAGGCGGAGCCTTACAATGAGCAGTTCTTC.

The chain joins TRBV7-9 to TRBJ1-1; TRBD1 is a possible D gene (6 bases). Germline CDR1 reads SEHNR; CDR2 reads FQNEAQ (reference sequence). The CDR3 sequence is 15 residues long. Trimming cost V 1 base and J 3 bases, with 12 bases left between them. CDR3 nucleotides: TGTGCCAGCAGCTTAGGCACAGGGCGGTACACTGAAGCTTTCTTT. Its protein is CASSLGTGRYTEAFF.

V and J are TRBV5-5 and TRBJ1-4, with TRBD1 matching 8 bases. The CDR3 runs 15 residues. In germline, CDR1 is SGHKS, CDR2 YYEKEE (reference sequence). Trimming cost V 0 bases and J 12 bases; bases outside gene matches: 10. The CDR3 DNA is TGTGCCAGCAGCTTGGGTGGGACAGGTCCCGAACAACTGTTTTTT. Translation gives CASSLGGTGPEQLFF.

The chain combines TRBV7-9 with TRBJ2-7; 7 bases map to TRBD1. Looked up from germline, CDR1 is SEHNR and CDR2 is FQNEAQ (reference sequence). Losses at the gene ends were 6 bases for V and 0 bases for J; bases not matched to a gene: 8. There are 15 residues in the CDR3. The CDR3, as DNA: TGTGCCAGCAGACAGACAGGGACCTCCTCCTACGAGCAGTACTTC. It translates to CASRQTGTSSYEQYF.

J is TRBJ2-7 and V is TRBV9; D is possibly TRBD1 (5 bases). The CDR3 loop spans 14 amino acids. Germline V CDR1 and CDR2: SGDLS, YYNGEE. The V gene lost 0 bases and the J gene lost 2 bases, with 9 bases spanning the gap. Written as DNA, the CDR3 is TGTGCCAGCAGCGTAGCTCTAGGGGCCTACGAGCAGTACTTC. Its protein product is CASSVALGAYEQYF. The full variable domain, rest sourced from reference TRBV9 and TRBJ2-7, is DSGVTQTPKHLITATGQRVTLRCSPRSGDLSVYWYQQSLDQGLQFLIQYYNGEERAKGNILERFSAQQFPDLHSELNLSSLELGDSALYFCASSVALGAYEQYFGPGTRLTVT.

V is TRBV30 and J is TRBJ2-1, with 12 positions matching TRBD2. The ends lost 1 base at V and 9 bases at J; junction bases unmatched: 10. The CDR3 spans 16 residues. Germline loops: CDR1 GTSNPN, CDR2 SVGIG (reference sequence). CDR3 in DNA: TGTGCCTGGAGTGCCGGACTAGCGGGATCCCCGGCTGAGCAGTTCTTC. This codes for CAWSAGLAGSPAEQFF.

This clone was detected only a few times. This sequence joins TRBV5-8 and TRBJ1-2; maybe TRBD1 (5 bases). The CDR3 is made up of 14 amino acids. The germline gives CDR1 SGHTS, CDR2 YDEGEE. The V end lost 4 bases, the J end lost 8 bases, and 18 bases lay between the germline ends. The CDR3 reads CASSLGPGIRGYTF. For the CDR3, the DNA is TGTGCCAGCAGCCTTGGTCCAGGGATTAGGGGCTACACCTTC.

This clone has just a few counts. The chain joins TRBV5-5 to TRBJ2-7, with TRBD2 matching 7 bases. In germline, CDR1 is SGHKS, CDR2 YYEKEE (reference sequence). The CDR3 is 16 residues long. V was clipped by 7 bases and J by 3 bases; unmatched bases: 16. CDR3 DNA: TGTGCCAGCCAAAATCCCCCTGGGAGGGGTTACTACGAGCAGTACTTC. Protein: CASQNPPGRGYYEQYF.